This T cell receptor beta chain was captured by sequencing in a study of blood T cell repertoires in COVID-19. On the study more broadly: T cells, B-cell-depleted T cells, or PBMCs provided the cDNA or gDNA that served as material.

Some clones are missing from TCRdb's copy, which holds only in-frame ones; the method was immunoSEQ multiplex PCR. The table includes approximately 87,000 clones, approximately 81% detected once. Trimming cost V 0 bases and J 4 bases; bases outside gene matches: 3. Germline CDR1 MNHEY, CDR2 SVGEGT. The CDR3 runs to 15 residues. The source material was peripheral blood. This receptor was taken from a woman of 80 years or more with acute or convalescent COVID-19. This chain links TRBV6-2 or TRBV6-3 with TRBJ2-5; 9 nucleotides match TRBD2. The CDR3 is CASSYSISGGETQYF. CDR3 sequence (DNA): TGTGCCAGCAGTTACTCGATTAGCGGGGGAGAGACCCAGTACTTC.